This T cell receptor beta chain was documented in a study of blood T cells in healthy people across ages. On the study more broadly: When template switching was applied, about one barcoded beta molecule was captured per two T cells.

Every donor gave 8 to 10 milliliters of peripheral blood. This CDR3 region has 15 residues. Per the germline V gene, CDR1 is MDHEN and CDR2 is SYDVKM. Trimming took 2 bases from V and 3 from J; bases not matched to a gene: 7. PCR was performed a second time for about 7 to 11 cycles using a sample-barcoded 5' primer and a J-beta primer mix. TCRdb ran MiXCR on the 5' RACE reads and lists one entry per CDR3 protein. The sample has approximately 800,000 distinct CDR3 sequences, 53% seen once. In its sample, this clonotype was seen a few times. The antigen is unknown. Study-wide results and limits: As naive T cell percentage varied, TCR beta diversity correlated strongly with it. The fall in TCR beta diversity per million T cells was roughly linear with age.

The genes are TRBV28 and TRBJ2-7, with TRBD1 matching over 7 bases. The origin of this receptor is a man at least 80 years old in good health. The sequenced material came from blood. This chain's CDR3 is CASSLESAGGYEQYF. CDR3 nucleotide sequence: TGTGCCAGCAGTTTAGAGTCCGCAGGGGGCTACGAGCAGTACTTC.